This TCR beta chain appears in the sequencing data of a study of metastatic and nonmetastatic thyroid tumors. For the study at large: The comparison covered peripheral blood and tumor or nodule tissue in malignant and benign thyroid patients. Study observations and caveats: Significantly greater TCR beta diversity was reportedly found in malignant thyroid tumors than in benign nodules (in blood and tumor).

This CDR3 has 12 residues. V shed 7 bases and J shed 5 bases, with 11 bases lying between them. Authors' processing steps: A classifier for distant metastasis in papillary thyroid cancer was constructed using CDR3 differences observed across clinicopathological groups. Using MiXCR, TCRdb reanalyzed the PCR reads. For this entry, the V and J calls and clone size follow TCRdb and not the study's own pipeline. Among some 90,000 clones, 7.5% to 9% were seen once, and the ten largest hold roughly 10%. Nobody among the patients had been given any treatment before thyroid surgery. This clone was recorded at least ten times. What it binds is unknown.

The sequenced sample was blood. The origin of this receptor is a female donor with papillary thyroid cancer or a benign thyroid nodule (not recorded which). Some clones in this sample may be carry-over from other donors' samples. The chain has TRBV12-3 or TRBV12-4 and TRBJ1-1; tentatively, D is TRBD1 (5 bases). In DNA form, the CDR3 reads TGTGCCAGCACCCGGGACTTGACTGAAGCTTTCTTT. It codes for CASTRDLTEAFF.